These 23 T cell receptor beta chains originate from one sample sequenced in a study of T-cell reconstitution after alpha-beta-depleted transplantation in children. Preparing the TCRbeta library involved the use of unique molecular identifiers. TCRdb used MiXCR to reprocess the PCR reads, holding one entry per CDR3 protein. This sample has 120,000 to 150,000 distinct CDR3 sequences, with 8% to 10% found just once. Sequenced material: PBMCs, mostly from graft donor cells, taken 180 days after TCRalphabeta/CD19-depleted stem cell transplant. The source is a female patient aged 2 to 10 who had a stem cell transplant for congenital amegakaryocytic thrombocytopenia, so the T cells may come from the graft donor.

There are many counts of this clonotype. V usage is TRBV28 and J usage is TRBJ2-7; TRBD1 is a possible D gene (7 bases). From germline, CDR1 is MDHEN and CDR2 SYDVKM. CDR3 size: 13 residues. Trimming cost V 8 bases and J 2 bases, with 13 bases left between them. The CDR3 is CASGGTVTYEQYF. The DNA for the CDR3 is TGTGCCAGCGGGGGGACAGTCACCTACGAGCAGTACTTC.

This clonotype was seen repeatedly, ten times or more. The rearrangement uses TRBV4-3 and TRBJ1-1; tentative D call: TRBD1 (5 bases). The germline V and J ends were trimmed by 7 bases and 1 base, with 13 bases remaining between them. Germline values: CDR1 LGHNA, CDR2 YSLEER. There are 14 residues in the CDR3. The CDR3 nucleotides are TGCGCCAGCACCTTGGGGACGGGGAACACTGAAGCTTTCTTT. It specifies CASTLGTGNTEAFF.

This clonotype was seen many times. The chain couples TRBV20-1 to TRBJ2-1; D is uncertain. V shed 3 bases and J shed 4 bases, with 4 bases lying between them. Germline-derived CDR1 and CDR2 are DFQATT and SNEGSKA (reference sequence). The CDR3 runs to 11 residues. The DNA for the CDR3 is TGCAGTGCTAGCAGGTACAATGAGCAGTTCTTC. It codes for CSASRYNEQFF.

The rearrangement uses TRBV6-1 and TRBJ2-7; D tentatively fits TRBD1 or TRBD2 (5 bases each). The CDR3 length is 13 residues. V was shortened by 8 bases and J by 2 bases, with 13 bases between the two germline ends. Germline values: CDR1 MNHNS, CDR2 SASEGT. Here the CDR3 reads CASRVGTAYEQYF. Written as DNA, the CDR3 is TGTGCCAGCCGCGTGGGGACGGCCTACGAGCAGTACTTC.

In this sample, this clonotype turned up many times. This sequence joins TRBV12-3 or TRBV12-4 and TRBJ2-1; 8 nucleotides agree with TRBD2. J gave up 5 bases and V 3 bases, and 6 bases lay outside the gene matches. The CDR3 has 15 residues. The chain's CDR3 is CASSLYAGGNNEQFF. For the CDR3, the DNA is TGTGCCAGCAGTTTGTATGCGGGAGGAAACAATGAGCAGTTCTTC.

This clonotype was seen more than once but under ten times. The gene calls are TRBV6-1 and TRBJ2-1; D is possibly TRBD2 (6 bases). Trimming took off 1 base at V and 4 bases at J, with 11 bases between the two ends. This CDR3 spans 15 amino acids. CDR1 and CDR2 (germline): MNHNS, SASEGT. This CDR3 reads CASSEGWGTYNEQFF. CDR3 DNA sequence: TGTGCCAGCAGTGAAGGGTGGGGGACTTACAATGAGCAGTTCTTC.

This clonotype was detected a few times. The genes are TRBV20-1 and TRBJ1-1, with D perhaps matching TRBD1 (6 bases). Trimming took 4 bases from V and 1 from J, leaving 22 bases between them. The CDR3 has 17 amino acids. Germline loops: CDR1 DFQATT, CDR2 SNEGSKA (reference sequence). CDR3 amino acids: CSAIVVGGRTKNTEAFF. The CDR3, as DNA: TGCAGTGCTATAGTGGTCGGGGGGCGAACGAAGAACACTGAAGCTTTCTTT.

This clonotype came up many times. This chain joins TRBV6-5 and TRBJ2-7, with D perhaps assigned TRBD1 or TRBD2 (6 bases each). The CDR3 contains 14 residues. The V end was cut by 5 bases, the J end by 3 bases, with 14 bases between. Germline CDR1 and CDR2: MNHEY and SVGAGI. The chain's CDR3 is CASSPYREVYEQYF. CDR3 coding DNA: TGTGCCAGCAGTCCGTACAGGGAGGTCTACGAGCAGTACTTC.

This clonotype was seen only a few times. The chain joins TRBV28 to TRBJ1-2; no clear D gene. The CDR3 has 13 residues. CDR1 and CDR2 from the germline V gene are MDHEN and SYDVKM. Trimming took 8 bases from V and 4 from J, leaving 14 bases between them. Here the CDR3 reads CASDPALGYGYTF. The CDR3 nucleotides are TGTGCCAGCGATCCCGCACTTGGCTATGGCTACACCTTC.

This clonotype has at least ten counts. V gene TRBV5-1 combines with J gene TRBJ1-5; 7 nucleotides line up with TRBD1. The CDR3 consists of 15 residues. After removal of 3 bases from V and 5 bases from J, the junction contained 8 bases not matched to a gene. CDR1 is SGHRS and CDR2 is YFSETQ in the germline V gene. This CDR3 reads CASSSSGGEHQPQHF. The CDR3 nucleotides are TGCGCCAGCAGCTCTTCAGGGGGTGAGCATCAGCCCCAGCATTTT.

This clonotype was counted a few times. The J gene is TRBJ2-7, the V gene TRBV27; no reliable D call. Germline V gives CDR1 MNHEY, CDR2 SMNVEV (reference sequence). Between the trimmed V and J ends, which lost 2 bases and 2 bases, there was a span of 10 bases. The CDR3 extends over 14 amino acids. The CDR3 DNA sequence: TGTGCCAGCAGTTTACAGGCGACCACCTACGAGCAGTACTTC. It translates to CASSLQATTYEQYF.

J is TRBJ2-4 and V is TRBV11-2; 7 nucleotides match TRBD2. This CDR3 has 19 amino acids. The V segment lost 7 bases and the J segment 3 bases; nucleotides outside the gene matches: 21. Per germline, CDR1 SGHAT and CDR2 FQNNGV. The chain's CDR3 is CASNPRASGGDGGKNIQYF. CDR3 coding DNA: TGTGCCAGCAACCCTCGGGCTAGCGGCGGGGATGGAGGCAAAAACATTCAGTACTTC.

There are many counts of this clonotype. CDR3 protein: CASSLNPGLVEDTQYF. CDR3 nucleotide sequence: TGTGCCAGCAGCCTTAACCCGGGACTAGTCGAAGATACGCAGTATTTT. The chain has TRBV6-2 or TRBV6-3 and TRBJ2-3, with 8 bases matching TRBD2. J gave up 5 bases and V 6 bases, and 13 bases lay outside the gene matches. This CDR3 has 16 residues. CDR1 and CDR2 (germline): MNHEY, SVGEGT.

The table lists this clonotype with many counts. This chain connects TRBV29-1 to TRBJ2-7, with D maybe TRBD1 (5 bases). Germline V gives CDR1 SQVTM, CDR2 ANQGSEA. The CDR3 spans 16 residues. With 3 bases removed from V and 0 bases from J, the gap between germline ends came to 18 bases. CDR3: CSVDGLGAASSYEQYF. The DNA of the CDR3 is TGCAGCGTTGATGGGTTAGGGGCAGCGAGCTCCTACGAGCAGTACTTC.

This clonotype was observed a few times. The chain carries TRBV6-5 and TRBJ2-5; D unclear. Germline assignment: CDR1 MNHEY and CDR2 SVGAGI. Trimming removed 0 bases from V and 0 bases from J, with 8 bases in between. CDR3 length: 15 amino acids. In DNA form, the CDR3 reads TGTGCCAGCAGTTACTCGAGGACGAACCAAGAGACCCAGTACTTC. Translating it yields CASSYSRTNQETQYF.

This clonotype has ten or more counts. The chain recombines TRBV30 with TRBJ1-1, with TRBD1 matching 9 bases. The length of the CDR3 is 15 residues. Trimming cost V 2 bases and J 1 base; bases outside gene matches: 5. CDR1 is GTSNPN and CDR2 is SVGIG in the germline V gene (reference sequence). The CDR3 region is CAWSLGQGANTEAFF. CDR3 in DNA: TGTGCCTGGAGTTTGGGACAGGGAGCGAACACTGAAGCTTTCTTT.

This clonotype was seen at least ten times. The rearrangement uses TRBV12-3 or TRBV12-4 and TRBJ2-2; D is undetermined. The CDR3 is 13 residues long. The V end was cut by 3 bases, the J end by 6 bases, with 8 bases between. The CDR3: CASSLWVSGELFF. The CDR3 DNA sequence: TGTGCCAGCAGTTTGTGGGTCTCCGGGGAGCTGTTTTTT.

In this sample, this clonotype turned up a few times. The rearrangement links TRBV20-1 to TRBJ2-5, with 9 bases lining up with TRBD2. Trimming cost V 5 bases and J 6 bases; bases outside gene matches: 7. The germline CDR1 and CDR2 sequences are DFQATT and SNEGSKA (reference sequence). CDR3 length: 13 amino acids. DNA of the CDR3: TGCAGTGCTTCGCGGGAGGGATCAAAGACCCAGTACTTC. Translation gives CSASREGSKTQYF.

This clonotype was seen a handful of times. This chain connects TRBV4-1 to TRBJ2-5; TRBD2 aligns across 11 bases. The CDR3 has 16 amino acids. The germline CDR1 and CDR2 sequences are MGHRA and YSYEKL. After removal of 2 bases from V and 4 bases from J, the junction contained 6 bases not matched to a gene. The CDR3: CASSQISGTSGETQYF. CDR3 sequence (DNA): TGCGCCAGCAGCCAAATCTCCGGGACTAGCGGAGAGACCCAGTACTTC.

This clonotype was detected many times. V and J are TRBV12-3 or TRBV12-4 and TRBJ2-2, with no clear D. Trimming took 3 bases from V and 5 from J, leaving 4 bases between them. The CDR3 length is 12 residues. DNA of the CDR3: TGTGCCAGCAGTTTTGTAACCGGGGAGCTGTTTTTT. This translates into CASSFVTGELFF.

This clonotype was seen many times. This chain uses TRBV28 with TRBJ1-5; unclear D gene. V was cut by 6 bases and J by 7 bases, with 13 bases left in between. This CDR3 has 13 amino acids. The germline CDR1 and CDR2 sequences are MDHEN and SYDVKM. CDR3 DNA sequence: TGTGCCAGCAGCGGGGATCTAAGGCAGCCCCAGCATTTT. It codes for CASSGDLRQPQHF. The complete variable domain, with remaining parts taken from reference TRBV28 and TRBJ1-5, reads DVKVTQSSRYLVKRTGEKVFLECVQDMDHENMFWYRQDPGLGLRLIYFSYDVKMKEKGDIPEGYSVSREKKERFSLILESASTNQTSMYLCASSGDLRQPQHFGDGTRLSIL.

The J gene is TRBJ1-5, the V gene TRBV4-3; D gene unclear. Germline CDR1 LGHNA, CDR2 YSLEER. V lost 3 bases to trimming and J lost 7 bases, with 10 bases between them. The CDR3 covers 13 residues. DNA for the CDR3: TGCGCCAGCAGCCATCACGGTGGGCAGCCCCAGCATTTT. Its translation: CASSHHGGQPQHF.

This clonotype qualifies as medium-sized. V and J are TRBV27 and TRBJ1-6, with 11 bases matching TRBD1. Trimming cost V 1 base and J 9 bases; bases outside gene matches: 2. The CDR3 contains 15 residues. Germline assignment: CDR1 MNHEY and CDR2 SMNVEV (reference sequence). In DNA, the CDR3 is TGTGCCAGCAGTTTATGGACAGGGGGCGTTTCACCCCTCCACTTT. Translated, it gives CASSLWTGGVSPLHF.